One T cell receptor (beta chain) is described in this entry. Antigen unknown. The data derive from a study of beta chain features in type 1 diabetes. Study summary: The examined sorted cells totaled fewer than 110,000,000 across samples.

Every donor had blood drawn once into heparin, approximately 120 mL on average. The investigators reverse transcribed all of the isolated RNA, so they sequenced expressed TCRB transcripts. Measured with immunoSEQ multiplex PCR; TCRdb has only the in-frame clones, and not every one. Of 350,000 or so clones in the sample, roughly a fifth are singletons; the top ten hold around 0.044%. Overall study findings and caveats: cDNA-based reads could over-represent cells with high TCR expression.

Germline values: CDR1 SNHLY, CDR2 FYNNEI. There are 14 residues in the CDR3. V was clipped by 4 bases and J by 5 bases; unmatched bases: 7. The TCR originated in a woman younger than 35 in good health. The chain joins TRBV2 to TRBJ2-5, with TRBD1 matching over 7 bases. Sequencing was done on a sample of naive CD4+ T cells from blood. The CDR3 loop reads CASSVQGPGETQYF. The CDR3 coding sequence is TGTGCCAGCAGTGTACAGGGGCCGGGGGAGACCCAGTACTTC.